This TCR beta chain emerged from a study of tumor-infiltrating lymphocytes in localized non-small cell lung cancer. Study background: Patients included smokers and never-smokers with various histologies, some sampled after neoadjuvant chemotherapy.

Study-level results: T-cell fraction did not differ between immunotypes IM1 and IM2. Different pieces of the same tissue went to different assays, confounding technical variation with intratumor heterogeneity. Compared with uninvolved lung, tumors showed higher T cell infiltration by TCRbeta sequencing.

Clones were read by immunoSEQ multiplex PCR, and TCRdb kept only the in-frame ones, dropping some. The repertoire consists of 13,000 or so clones, with approximately 81% occurring once and the leading ten covering 14%. This CDR3 has 12 residues. Germline CDR1 is SGHTA and CDR2 is FQGNSA. V shed 2 bases and J shed 7 bases, with 8 bases lying between them. This clone has more than one count but fewer than ten. The antigen remains undetermined. The TCR comes from a human donor with non-small cell lung cancer. Material: uninvolved lung tissue not adjacent to the tumor. The chain carries TRBV7-2 and TRBJ1-2; maybe TRBD1 (6 bases). CDR3 region: CASSLQGLGYTF. CDR3 nucleotide sequence: TGTGCCAGCAGCTTACAGGGGCTTGGCTACACCTTC. Combining the CDR3 with reference TRBV7-2 and TRBJ1-2 gives the whole variable domain GAGVSQSPSNKVTEKGKDVELRCDPISGHTALYWYRQSLGQGLEFLIYFQGNSAPDKSGLPSDRFSAERTGGSVSTLTIQRTQQEDSAVYLCASSLQGLGYTFGSGTRLTVV.